This TCR beta chain was documented in a study of blood T cell repertoires in COVID-19. Overall study: Sample material is recorded as cDNA or gDNA derived from T cells, B-cell-depleted T cells, or PBMCs.

Deletions cut 1 base from V and 4 bases from J, with 8 bases between. The CDR3 loop spans 13 amino acids. Per the germline V gene, CDR1 is GTSNPN and CDR2 is SVGIG (reference sequence). Which cohort a participant joined came from the clinical history participants gave. Cohort 3 recovery required two negative PCRs, clearance, or symptom resolution. Only in-frame clones appear in the TCRdb table, and some are missing; sequencing was by immunoSEQ multiplex PCR. The sample has a few hundred thousand clones; over 75% are singletons. The chain joins TRBV30 to TRBJ1-3; D ambiguous. The clonotype was recovered from a man younger than 40 who had recovered from COVID-19. Material: PBMCs or T cells enriched from blood (not recorded which). CDR3: CAWSAGWGNTIYF. The CDR3 region has the DNA TGTGCCTGGAGTGCGGGGTGGGGAAACACCATATATTTT.